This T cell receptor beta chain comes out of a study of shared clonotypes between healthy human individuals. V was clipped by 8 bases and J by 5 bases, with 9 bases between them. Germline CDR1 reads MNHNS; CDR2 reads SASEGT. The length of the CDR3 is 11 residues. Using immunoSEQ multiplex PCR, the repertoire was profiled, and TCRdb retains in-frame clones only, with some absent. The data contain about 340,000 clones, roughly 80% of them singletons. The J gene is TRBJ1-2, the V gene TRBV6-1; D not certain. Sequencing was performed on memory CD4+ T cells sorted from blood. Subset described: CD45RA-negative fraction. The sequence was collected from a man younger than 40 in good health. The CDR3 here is CASFWLYGYTF. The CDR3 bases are TGTGCCAGCTTCTGGTTATATGGCTACACCTTC.